This T cell receptor (beta chain) emerged from a study of T cell responses to AZD1222 COVID-19 vaccine. Findings and limits, study-wide: Seropositive at baseline were only a handful of AZD1222 recipients.

CDR3 length: 13 amino acids. CDR1 is DFQATT and CDR2 is SNEGSKA in the germline V gene (reference sequence). V lost 3 bases, J lost 3 bases, and 11 bases lay in between. On this clone: As yet, its antigen is unknown.

Assay: immunoSEQ multiplex PCR; the TCRdb copy retains only in-frame clones and omits some. The profile shows some 140,000 clones, more than 90% of them singletons. The sequence was obtained from an adult who received the AZD1222 COVID-19 vaccine. The sequenced sample was peripheral blood, obtained 28 days after the second AZD1222 dose. The chain links TRBV20-1 to TRBJ1-2; no clear D. The CDR3 loop reads CSASNAADYGYTF. The CDR3 DNA sequence: TGCAGTGCTAGTAATGCAGCCGACTATGGCTACACCTTC.